This T cell receptor beta chain was sequenced during a study of cytomegalovirus exposure and HLA in healthy donors (dated by TCRdb to about 2017). Background for the entire study: An earlier analysis of some 500 of the donors reported more than 250 Gb of sequence data and more than 90 million unique TCR beta sequences from roughly 200 million T cells. In a later genetic analysis, genome-wide SNP genotypes for about 55% of the 666 donors were used, and that subset was treated as a discovery cohort. Rather than using new phenotypic data, the later analysis identified candidate immune exposures from TCR beta sequences and from how often those sequences occurred across donors. An earlier analysis of fewer than 750 of the donors used high-throughput TCR beta sequencing to judge whether each TCR beta V gene segment behaved as functional or pseudogenic. The study aimed to test whether cataloging public T cell receptors could reveal signatures of past pathogen exposure. A later analysis re-analyzed previously published TCR beta repertoires from roughly 600 donors and added high-resolution HLA genotyping to study TCR occurrence patterns. Among 398 genotyped donors of the cohort, an average of 235,054 unique TCR beta nucleotide sequences were sequenced per donor, around 18% of them non-productive. The study profiled the T cell repertoires of hundreds of subjects by immunosequencing and related them to cytomegalovirus serostatus. Among the roughly 410 genotyped donors, around 81% belonged to the genetic ancestry cluster associated with self-reported Caucasian donors. Both class I and class II loci were covered by HLA typing, at four-digit resolution. To predict cytomegalovirus infection status, the study combined high-throughput TCR immunosequencing, statistical association of individual TCRs with disease status, and machine learning. Donor age, sex, ethnicity and CMV serostatus were collected together with the repertoire data. Along with the roughly 670-subject first cohort, a separate validation cohort of over a hundred different subjects was used. Typing coverage differed by locus: A, B, C, DRB1 and DQB1 were typed in roughly 620-630 donors, DQA1 in approximately 520, DPA1 in 600 to 610, and DPB1 in approximately 450. Several DR-DQ haplotypes were treated as single units for association and clustering because of strong linkage in the cohort. An early release covering roughly 600 HLA-typed donors comprised about 300 gigabases of sequencing data and 85 million or so unique TCR sequences. All discovery cohort repertoires had been generated on a single sequencing platform.

Points the paper makes about the study in general: The earlier analysis of about 600 of the donors excluded some 15 rarely observed V segments, including chromosome 9 orphons, because counts were too low. A further reported finding was that TCR beta sequences accurately predicted the HLA-A and HLA-B alleles for most subjects in the first cohort. The only immune exposure information available for the cohort was CMV serostatus. In a later genetic analysis, a missense DCLRE1C variant was associated with V-gene and J-gene trimming of TCR beta chains, and the association was replicated in an independent cohort. At a false discovery rate of 0.05, a later analysis linked 16,000 or so TCR beta sequences to specific HLA alleles. In vitro tests confirmed that a few of the cytomegalovirus-associated TCR beta chains recognize cytomegalovirus antigens. Most CMV-associated TCR beta chains appeared to be HLA-restricted in a later analysis, and the HLA associations seemed to be driven largely by CMV exposure. Sequencing depth was assumed to be roughly uniform across donors in the presence/absence analyses, though that assumption may not hold. It was suggested by the authors that the approach could potentially be generalized to other disease states and immunological phenotypes. In both the original and validation cohorts, the classifier was reported to diagnose cytomegalovirus status with high specificity and sensitivity. Strong co-occurrence of HLA alleles, especially DR and DQ, made assigning TCR associations to individual alleles difficult. In an earlier analysis of about 600 of the donors, most TCR beta V segments appeared in productive rearrangements about 90% or about 30% of the time, broadly matching IMGT annotations. Some IMGT-functional V segments, including TRBV6-2 and TRBV6-3, could not be distinguished by the 87-base-pair reads and were therefore excluded. Because HLA typing was missing for some donors at each locus, association tests included only the typed subset. A cluster of highly shared sequence variants was judged likely to be a technical artifact of the sequencing pipeline. While some public TCRs were present in many individuals, most TCR sequences turned up only very rarely across donors. According to a later analysis, TCR association rates differed among HLA loci, with DRB1 alleles showing the most associated TCRs and HLA-C alleles showing the fewest. In a later analysis, HLA-associated TCR beta chains showed more clonal expansion and lower generation probabilities than non-associated chains that were equally common. Compared with the roughly 700-donor mean, donors in an Asian-associated ancestry cluster had fewer N-insertions in productive TCRs, according to a later genetic analysis. The study gave a list of around 170 TCR beta chains associated with cytomegalovirus. In a later analysis, several top co-occurrence clusters were reported to appear linked to parvovirus B19, influenza, CMV and Epstein-Barr virus. Correlated functional status among segregating V segments might be attributable to linkage disequilibrium, but an unknown experimental factor could not be ruled out. The cohort was sequenced for TCR beta chains only, and without alpha or paired-chain data the features that could be detected were limited.

Library preparation employed the immunoSEQ multiplex PCR assay. The multiplex PCR relied on a mix of 60 forward primers for TCR Vbeta segments and 13 reverse primers for TCR Jbeta segments. The CDR3 region of rearranged TCR beta genes was amplified from genomic DNA by a multiplex PCR assay. The amplified TCR beta libraries were sequenced on the Illumina HiSeq System as 87-base-pair reads. The study's processing was this. In a later analysis, tens of millions of unique TCR beta chains were counted across the 500 to 850 repertoires, and roughly 10 million of these chains were shared by at least two donors. To remove PCR and sequencing errors, raw reads were error-corrected and collapsed into unique sequences using a nearest-neighbor algorithm that merged closely related sequences. To assign V, D and J gene segments, CDR3 sequences were aligned to IMGT reference sequences. Each retained sequence needed at least a six-nucleotide match to both a V gene segment and a J gene segment. A rearrangement was called productive if the CDR3 had no stop codons and remained in frame with V and J, and every other rearrangement was called non-productive. Following IMGT convention, CDR3 was defined as the stretch from the second conserved V-encoded cysteine up to the conserved J-encoded phenylalanine. The earlier analysis of about 530 of the donors excluded any sequence lacking an unambiguous match to a single V gene segment. An earlier analysis of some 610 of the donors called V segments functional above 56.7% productive rearrangements and segregating when the between-donor standard deviation exceeded 5%. A statistical classification framework was built to diagnose cytomegalovirus status from the catalog of TCR beta chain sequences. In a later analysis, V and J genes were assigned by comparing TCR nucleotide sequences against IMGT/GENE-DB human TR gene sequences. A later analysis assigned CDR3 sequences and most-parsimonious VDJ recombination scenarios with the TCRdist pipeline. A later analysis defined each TCR beta chain by its CDR3 amino acid sequence plus V-gene family, and excluded reads lacking a unique V-gene family. A later analysis removed 592 highly shared, low-generation-probability nucleotide sequences to deal with suspected cross-contamination and a sequencing artifact. A later analysis calculated a clonal expansion index for each public chain from normalized within-repertoire ranks of inferred template counts. A later analysis computed generation probabilities with a VDJ recombination model fitted to out-of-frame rearrangements, and checked the results against IGoR. In a later analysis, TCR-TCR, TCR-HLA and TCR-CMV co-occurrence was scored with hypergeometric tests, and a repertoire-size bias correction was applied to TCR pairs. False discovery rates were estimated in a later analysis by permuting HLA or CMV assignments 20 times. In a later analysis, co-occurring TCRs were grouped with DBSCAN, and TCRdist sequence similarity was added when clustering was performed within HLA-allele-positive subsets. Repertoires with fewer than 30,000 or more than 120,000 public chains were left out of co-occurrence clustering, as were a few repertoires with anomalous nucleotide sharing. TCRdb's version of the immuneACCESS table is confined to in-frame rearrangements and falls short of the full clone set. An unresolved V gene accounts for under half of the shortfall where checked; the remainder is of unknown origin. V, J and clone size were drawn from that table, and D and trimming were deduced from the DNA. This sample comprises roughly 230,000 clones, 92% of them detected only once. The biggest ten clones account for about 1.7% of the sample.

As to this clone: Its specific antigen is unknown. One base away there is no much larger clone; base qualities are not given.

The cohort consisted of 600 to 700 healthy bone marrow donors. Cohort members were all nominally healthy when sampled, although unrecorded immune exposures were likely present. The donor tested CMV seronegative, placing the donor among the roughly 350 seronegative members of the cohort. Each donor provided a peripheral blood sample, and peripheral blood mononuclear cells were used for TCR beta sequencing. Genomic DNA was extracted from the blood cell samples with the Qiagen DNeasy Blood Extraction Kit. The CDR3 covers 14 residues, taking in both the cysteine and the phenylalanine. CDR3 DNA only is kept here, 42 bases in frame from base 1. V was cut back by 5 bases and J by 4 bases, leaving a gap of 14 bases between them. Sequences LNHDA (CDR1) and SQIVND (CDR2) are obtained from the germline V gene (reference sequence).

The TCR was taken from a girl aged 2-10 years in good health and CMV-seronegative. Sequencing used PBMCs. The rearranged chain carries TRBV19 and TRBJ1-1, with no reliable assignment of the D segment. CDR3 region: CASSPWALATEAFF. Here is the DNA: TGTGCCAGTAGTCCCTGGGCCCTGGCCACTGAAGCTTTCTTT.